This T cell receptor (beta chain) appears in the sequencing data of a study of human T cells and chemical hapten exposure. Study-wide context: Epicutaneous patch tests delivered 0.01% DPC to the upper back, with evaluation at 6 days. General observations from the study: Patch test score showed a positive correlation with PT1 expanded TCR counts.

Authors' methods: There were a median of approximately 96,000 TCRs per sample, with a range from about 23,224 to 690,600. TCRdb re-called the RACE reads with MiXCR, one entry per CDR3 protein. It is TCRdb's table, rather than the study itself, that gives the V and J calls and clone size. The sample records tens of thousands of distinct CDR3 sequences, 9% to 12% being singletons. The sample's time point: patch test 2, 6 weeks after DPC sensitization. Described treatment: therapeutic diphenylcyclopropenone sensitization with weekly scalp DPC. At patch-test visits, sampling came before the patch test. Trimming pared 0 bases from V and 5 bases from J, leaving 13 bases between. CDR3 length: 15 residues. From germline, CDR1 is SEHNR and CDR2 FQNEAQ (reference sequence). This clonotype was detected ten times or more. What it binds is not known.

Specimen: whole blood, collected in connection with sensitization to the hapten diphenylcyclopropenone (DPC). This rearrangement joins TRBV7-9 to TRBJ2-5; D possibly corresponds to TRBD1 (6 bases). The source of this sequence is a woman in her forties or fifties with alopecia areata. Some clones in this sample may be carry-over from other donors' samples. The CDR3 loop is CASSLAGGDLETQYF. CDR3 in DNA: TGTGCCAGCAGCTTAGCTGGGGGCGATCTTGAGACCCAGTACTTC.